Presented here are 32 T cell receptor beta chains from one specimen sequenced in a study of T cell changes during pregnancy in multiple sclerosis. Profiling relied on immunoSEQ multiplex PCR, and the TCRdb table lists in-frame clones only, not all of them. The data show about 67,000 clones, approximately 90% seen once. The sample here was peripheral blood, taken in the second trimester of pregnancy. The receptors stem from a female donor with multiple sclerosis, enrolled in a pregnancy study.

The V gene is TRBV5-5, the J gene TRBJ2-3, with 10 bases identical to TRBD1. The CDR3 is made up of 14 amino acids. Unmatched junction bases numbered 5, after V lost 4 bases and J lost 6 bases. Germline V lookup: CDR1 SGHKS, CDR2 YYEKEE (reference sequence). In DNA form, the CDR3 reads TGTGCCAGCAGCCTGGGGACAGGGGCGGATACGCAGTATTTT. It yields the protein CASSLGTGADTQYF.

V gene TRBV5-1 combines with J gene TRBJ2-7; D is unclear. V shed 4 bases and J shed 0 bases, with 8 bases lying between them. Germline V gene sequence: CDR1 SGHRS, CDR2 YFSETQ. The CDR3 runs 13 residues. The CDR3 sequence: CASSADNSYEQYF. In DNA, the CDR3 is TGCGCCAGCAGCGCCGACAACTCCTACGAGCAGTACTTC.

The V gene is TRBV4-2, the J gene TRBJ2-5; a possible D gene is TRBD2 (5 bases). There are 14 residues in the CDR3. V was pared by 4 bases and J by 5 bases, with 14 bases between. CDR1 is LGHNA, CDR2 YNFKEQ, per germline. The CDR3 spells CASSLTEGSETQYF. In DNA form, the CDR3 reads TGTGCCAGCAGCCTCACAGAGGGATCCGAGACCCAGTACTTC.

V and J are TRBV7-3 and TRBJ2-3; D not certain. The CDR3 loop spans 13 amino acids. Trimming removed 5 bases at V and 6 bases at J, with 12 bases between. Germline assignment: CDR1 SGHTA and CDR2 FQGTGA. The CDR3 nucleotides are TGTGCCAGCAGCGACTCCTCCGGCGATACGCAGTATTTT. This translates into CASSDSSGDTQYF. Full variable domain (missing parts from reference TRBV7-3 and TRBJ2-3): GAGVSQTPSNKVTEKGKYVELRCDPISGHTALYWYRQSLGQGPEFLIYFQGTGAADDSGLPNDRFFAVRPEGSVSTLKIQRTERGDSAVYLCASSDSSGDTQYFGPGTRLTVL.

The genes are TRBV10-2 and TRBJ1-2, with a tentative D call TRBD1 (6 bases). In germline, CDR1 is WSHSY, CDR2 SAAADI. V shed 3 bases and J shed 5 bases, with 10 bases lying between them. The CDR3 totals 13 residues. The CDR3 region is CASSDRGGYGYTF. The CDR3 DNA is TGCGCCAGCAGTGATAGGGGGGGGTATGGCTACACCTTC.

V is TRBV4-2 and J is TRBJ1-2; D not certain. This CDR3 comprises 16 residues. CDR1 is LGHNA and CDR2 is YNFKEQ in the germline V gene. V shed 0 bases and J shed 2 bases, with 13 bases lying between them. CDR3 loop: CASSQDTTPRNYGYTF. Here the CDR3 DNA reads TGTGCCAGCAGCCAAGATACGACCCCGCGGAACTATGGCTACACCTTC.

This clone was counted a single time. CDR3 in amino acids: CSVERTQGRAFF. The CDR3 nucleotides are TGCAGCGTTGAACGTACGCAGGGAAGAGCTTTCTTT. V gene TRBV29-1 combines with J gene TRBJ1-1; perhaps TRBD1 as D (5 bases). Germline V gives CDR1 SQVTM, CDR2 ANQGSEA. Trimming took off 2 bases at V and 10 bases at J, with 14 bases between the two ends. The CDR3 totals 12 residues.

The chain joins TRBV18 to TRBJ2-7, with 8 bases matching TRBD1. This CDR3 is built from 17 residues. Losses at the gene ends were 6 bases for V and 2 bases for J; bases not matched to a gene: 15. From germline, CDR1 is KGHSH and CDR2 LQKENI. CDR3 residues: CASSPRGDRRDPYEQYF. In nucleotides, the CDR3 is TGTGCCAGCTCCCCCAGGGGGGACAGGCGGGACCCCTACGAGCAGTACTTC.

V gene TRBV4-3 combines with J gene TRBJ2-7, with D possibly being TRBD1 (6 bases). The CDR3 runs to 13 residues. The germline CDR1 and CDR2 sequences are LGHNA and YSLEER. V was pared by 1 base and J by 10 bases, with 14 bases between. CDR3 DNA: TGCGCCAGCAGCCAAGGACAGGAAGGTGGCCAGTACTTC. Protein sequence: CASSQGQEGGQYF.

The chain is built from TRBV19 and TRBJ1-2, with 12 positions matching TRBD1. The CDR3 length is 14 residues. V shed 6 bases, J shed 6 bases, and the junction held 5 bases outside the gene matches. CDR1 and CDR2 (germline): LNHDA, SQIVND (reference sequence). The DNA for the CDR3 is TGTGCCAGTAGCCCGGGACAGGGGGCCAATGGCTACACCTTC. It specifies CASSPGQGANGYTF.

The rearrangement uses TRBV5-1 and TRBJ2-7; 9 nucleotides match TRBD2. Trimming took 2 bases from V and 3 from J; bases not matched to a gene: 15. The length of the CDR3 is 18 residues. Per the germline V gene, CDR1 is SGHRS and CDR2 is YFSETQ. Written as DNA, the CDR3 is TGCGCCAGCAGCTTAACAACAGCAACCGGGACTAGCAACTACGAGCAGTACTTC. Protein: CASSLTTATGTSNYEQYF.

The chain employs TRBV5-5 and TRBJ2-7, with D possibly matching TRBD1 (6 bases). Germline CDR1 is SGHKS and CDR2 is YYEKEE (reference sequence). Deletions cut 4 bases from V and 3 bases from J, with 17 bases between. The length of the CDR3 is 15 residues. The CDR3 coding sequence is TGTGCCAGCAGCCGATCACAGGGAGAGGGCTACGAGCAGTACTTC. Protein: CASSRSQGEGYEQYF.

J is TRBJ2-1 and V is TRBV6-1; D might be TRBD2 (5 bases). This CDR3 is built from 13 residues. Trimming cost V 3 bases and J 12 bases, with 15 bases left between them. CDR1 is MNHNS and CDR2 is SASEGT in the germline V gene. CDR3 sequence: CASSDGQSSPQFF. The CDR3 DNA follows: TGTGCCAGCAGTGATGGGCAGTCTAGCCCGCAGTTCTTC.

The J gene is TRBJ2-3, the V gene TRBV5-8, with TRBD2 matching over 8 bases. The V and J ends lost 4 bases and 2 bases, in that order; junction bases with no gene match: 12. The CDR3 covers 17 residues. CDR1 SGHTS and CDR2 YDEGEE come from the germline V gene. In nucleotides, the CDR3 is TGTGCCAGCAGCCAAGATTCCGTAGCGGGACTCACAGATACGCAGTATTTT. Its translation: CASSQDSVAGLTDTQYF.

This chain connects TRBV7-3 to TRBJ2-1, with a weak D call TRBD2 (6 bases). Germline loops: CDR1 SGHTA, CDR2 FQGTGA. V was shortened by 6 bases and J by 9 bases, with 18 bases between the two germline ends. The CDR3 extends over 14 amino acids. The CDR3 protein is CASSPTSISGEQFF. The DNA of the CDR3 is TGTGCCAGCAGTCCGACCTCTATTAGCGGTGAGCAGTTCTTC.

V is TRBV2 and J is TRBJ2-2; D not certain. V lost 7 bases and J lost 5, with 8 bases in between. CDR1 SNHLY and CDR2 FYNNEI come from the germline V gene. CDR3 length: 12 residues. DNA for the CDR3: TGTGCCAGCAAGATGAGTACCGGGGAGCTGTTTTTT. It yields the protein CASKMSTGELFF.

The chain combines TRBV19 with TRBJ2-3, with 10 bases lining up with TRBD2. This CDR3 region has 18 residues. The ends lost 4 bases at V and 3 bases at J; junction bases unmatched: 13. CDR1 and CDR2 from the germline V gene are LNHDA and SQIVND (reference sequence). The CDR3 DNA reads as TGTGCCAGTAGTACCAGCGTATCTAGCGGGAGCCGAACAGATACGCAGTATTTT. This translates into CASSTSVSSGSRTDTQYF.

The chain uses TRBV5-4 and TRBJ2-2; TRBD2 agrees at 16 bases. With 0 bases clipped from V and 3 bases from J, the junction kept 8 bases outside the gene matches. The CDR3 sequence is 20 residues long. Germline lookup yields CDR1 SGHNT and CDR2 YYREEE (reference sequence). CDR3 DNA: TGTGCCAGCAGCTTGGGGGGACTAGCGGGAGGGAGGGGTGACACCGGGGAGCTGTTTTTT. This encodes CASSLGGLAGGRGDTGELFF.

This clone was observed a single time. V is TRBV18 and J is TRBJ1-2; 7 positions match TRBD1. The junction had 6 bases not matched to a gene; V was cut back by 4 bases and J by 4 bases. Germline V CDR1 and CDR2: KGHSH, LQKENI. CDR3 length equals 14 residues. This chain's CDR3 is CASSQTGTVYGYTF. The CDR3 DNA reads TGTGCCAGCTCACAAACCGGGACAGTCTATGGCTACACCTTC. Full variable domain (rest looked up from reference TRBV18 and TRBJ1-2): NAGVMQNPRHLVRRRGQEARLRCSPMKGHSHVYWYRQLPEEGLKFMVYLQKENIIDESGMPKERFSAEFPKEGPSILRIQQVVRGDSAAYFCASSQTGTVYGYTFGSGTRLTVV.

The genes are TRBV6-5 and TRBJ2-7; 8 nucleotides line up with TRBD2. The CDR3 covers 15 residues. V lost 0 bases to trimming and J lost 4 bases; unmatched junction nucleotides: 5. CDR1 and CDR2 from the germline V gene are MNHEY and SVGAGI. DNA for the CDR3: TGTGCCAGCAGTTACTCGGAGCGGGAGCAGTACGAGCAGTACTTC. This translates into CASSYSEREQYEQYF.

The sample holds one count of this clone. The chain recombines TRBV7-9 with TRBJ2-1, with 11 nucleotides matching TRBD1. CDR1 SEHNR and CDR2 FQNEAQ come from the germline V gene (reference sequence). This CDR3 has 15 residues. Trimming cost V 2 bases and J 8 bases; bases outside gene matches: 5. The CDR3 nucleotides are TGTGCCAGCAGCTTATCCGGGACAGGGGGTCATGAGCAGTTCTTC. Translation gives CASSLSGTGGHEQFF.

V is TRBV6-1 and J is TRBJ2-7, with TRBD2 as a possible D gene (6 bases). Germline values: CDR1 MNHNS, CDR2 SASEGT. Trimming removed 1 base at V and 3 bases at J, with 19 bases between. CDR3 size: 17 residues. DNA for the CDR3: TGTGCCAGCAGTGAAGGGGGGGTGCGATCTGATTACTACGAGCAGTACTTC. This gives the protein CASSEGGVRSDYYEQYF.

The V call is TRBV19, the J call TRBJ1-6, with 9 bases matching TRBD1. The CDR3 length is 15 residues. The germline V gene has CDR1 LNHDA and CDR2 SQIVND (reference sequence). The V and J ends lost 2 bases and 7 bases, in that order; junction bases with no gene match: 3. The CDR3 DNA is TGTGCCAGTAGTATAACAGGGGGCAGAAATTCACCCCTCCACTTT. Encoded protein: CASSITGGRNSPLHF.

This chain connects TRBV6-5 to TRBJ1-4, with TRBD1 matching 9 bases. Germline V gives CDR1 MNHEY, CDR2 SVGAGI. This CDR3 spans 16 amino acids. Trimming removed 4 bases from V and 0 bases from J; junction bases left unmatched: 3. CDR3 region: CASSSTGGSTNEKLFF. The DNA of the CDR3 is TGTGCCAGCAGTTCCACAGGGGGCTCAACTAATGAAAAACTGTTTTTT.

The V call is TRBV7-3, the J call TRBJ1-1; D unresolved. The germline gives CDR1 SGHTA, CDR2 FQGTGA. The V end was cut by 5 bases, the J end by 0 bases, with 13 bases between. The CDR3 loop spans 15 amino acids. The CDR3 sequence is CASSLTNGMNTEAFF. The CDR3 nucleotides read TGTGCCAGCAGCCTCACCAACGGGATGAACACTGAAGCTTTCTTT.

V and J are TRBV7-6 and TRBJ2-1, with 9 nucleotides matching TRBD1. Germline-derived CDR1 and CDR2 are SGHVS and FNYEAQ. The V gene end was trimmed by 5 bases and the J gene end by 6 bases; junction bases not matched to a gene: 5. This CDR3 spans 14 amino acids. CDR3 coding DNA: TGTGCCAGCAGCGCTTCACAGGGGGCCAATGAGCAGTTCTTC. Translation gives CASSASQGANEQFF. The full variable domain, with the rest looked up from reference TRBV7-6 and TRBJ2-1, is GAGVSQSPRYKVTKRGQDVALRCDPISGHVSLYWYRQALGQGPEFLTYFNYEAQQDKSGLPNDRFSAERPEGSISTLTIQRTEQRDSAMYRCASSASQGANEQFFGPGTRLTVL.

This clone appeared a few times. The genes are TRBV7-3 and TRBJ2-1; possibly TRBD1 for D (5 bases). The CDR3 loop spans 14 amino acids. Trimming cost V 2 bases and J 5 bases, with 10 bases left between them. Germline CDR1 is SGHTA and CDR2 is FQGTGA. CDR3 in DNA: TGTGCCAGCAGCTTACATCAGGGTAACAATGAGCAGTTCTTC. Amino acid sequence: CASSLHQGNNEQFF.

The rearrangement joins TRBV11-2 to TRBJ2-1; 7 bases map to TRBD2. V dropped 0 bases and J dropped 7; count of bases not matched to a gene: 6. The germline gives CDR1 SGHAT, CDR2 FQNNGV. CDR3 length: 15 residues. In nucleotides, the CDR3 is TGTGCCAGCAGCTTAGAGAACTACGGGGGGAATGAGCAGTTCTTC. Its protein is CASSLENYGGNEQFF.

The V and J genes are TRBV9 and TRBJ1-3, with 8 bases matching TRBD1. The V and J ends lost 4 bases and 8 bases, in that order; junction bases with no gene match: 5. CDR1 SGDLS and CDR2 YYNGEE come from the germline V gene. The CDR3 is 13 residues long. Here the CDR3 DNA reads TGTGCCAGCAGCCCTCAGGGGGCCGACACCATATATTTT. This gives the protein CASSPQGADTIYF.

This clone occurred a few times. The V call is TRBV5-8, the J call TRBJ2-3; the D gene is possibly TRBD2 (6 bases). Germline V gene data show CDR1 as SGHTS and CDR2 as YDEGEE. CDR3 length: 16 amino acids. Trimming pared 4 bases from V and 2 bases from J, leaving 17 bases between. The CDR3 nucleotides read TGTGCCAGCAGCGCGGGACGCACGGGGGACACAGATACGCAGTATTTT. Translated: CASSAGRTGDTDTQYF.

V is TRBV19 and J is TRBJ2-1; 7 bases match TRBD1. Per the germline V gene, CDR1 is LNHDA and CDR2 is SQIVND (reference sequence). After removal of 5 bases from V and 9 bases from J, the junction contained 13 bases not matched to a gene. The CDR3 runs to 15 residues. The CDR3 nucleotides read TGTGCCAGTAGTTTAACCTATAAACAGGGGACTGAGCAGTTCTTC. As protein: CASSLTYKQGTEQFF.

This clone occurred once. The V and J genes are TRBV6-4 and TRBJ1-2, with TRBD1 matching over 7 bases. Germline V CDR1 and CDR2: MRHNA, SNTAGT. CDR3 length: 19 residues. V lost 2 bases, J lost 4 bases, and 19 bases stayed unmatched. The CDR3 DNA reads as TGTGCCAGCAGTGACCTAGGGGGACAGACCTTTTGGCGAACCTATGGCTACACCTTC. The encoded protein is CASSDLGGQTFWRTYGYTF.